Listed below are T cell receptor beta chains from one sample, sequenced in a study of T cell repertoires in ileal Crohn's disease. Here immunoSEQ multiplex PCR was the method, and the copy in TCRdb shows in-frame clones only, minus some. The repertoire includes around 8,100 clones, roughly 76% of them detected once, and around 5.3% sits in the top ten. The sample consisted of ileal tissue. The receptors shown here come from an adult with Crohn's disease. The conserved cysteine and the conserved F or W are not part of the CDR3 here.

J gene | V gene | CDR3 protein
TRBJ2-6 | TRBV25-1 | ASSVTGYGSGANVLT
TRBJ1-5 | TRBV30 | AWSTPQRANQPQH
TRBJ1-5 | TRBV6-4 | ASSDTSWTGGRSFYSNQPQH
TRBJ2-7 | TRBV6-1 | ASSEALAGAYEQY
TRBJ1-1 | TRBV25-1 | ASSGREWTEAF
TRBJ2-2 | TRBV27 | ASSLTSANTGELF
TRBJ2-3 | TRBV7-3 | ASSLSLAGVDTQY
TRBJ2-2 | TRBV6-5 | ASRLTRGTGELF
TRBJ2-5 | TRBV6-1 | ASSALRGGGETQY
TRBJ2-7 | TRBV28 | ASSLDFTSGRDSYEQY
TRBJ2-3 | TRBV15 | ATSPRLAGGGTDTQY
TRBJ2-1 | TRBV5-1 | ASSFFGSGRLDEQF
TRBJ2-2 | TRBV11-3 | ASSSGQGNTGELF
TRBJ2-7 | TRBV5-1 | ASSSDRDGGYEQY
TRBJ1-2 | TRBV7-9 | ASSARTGETYGYT